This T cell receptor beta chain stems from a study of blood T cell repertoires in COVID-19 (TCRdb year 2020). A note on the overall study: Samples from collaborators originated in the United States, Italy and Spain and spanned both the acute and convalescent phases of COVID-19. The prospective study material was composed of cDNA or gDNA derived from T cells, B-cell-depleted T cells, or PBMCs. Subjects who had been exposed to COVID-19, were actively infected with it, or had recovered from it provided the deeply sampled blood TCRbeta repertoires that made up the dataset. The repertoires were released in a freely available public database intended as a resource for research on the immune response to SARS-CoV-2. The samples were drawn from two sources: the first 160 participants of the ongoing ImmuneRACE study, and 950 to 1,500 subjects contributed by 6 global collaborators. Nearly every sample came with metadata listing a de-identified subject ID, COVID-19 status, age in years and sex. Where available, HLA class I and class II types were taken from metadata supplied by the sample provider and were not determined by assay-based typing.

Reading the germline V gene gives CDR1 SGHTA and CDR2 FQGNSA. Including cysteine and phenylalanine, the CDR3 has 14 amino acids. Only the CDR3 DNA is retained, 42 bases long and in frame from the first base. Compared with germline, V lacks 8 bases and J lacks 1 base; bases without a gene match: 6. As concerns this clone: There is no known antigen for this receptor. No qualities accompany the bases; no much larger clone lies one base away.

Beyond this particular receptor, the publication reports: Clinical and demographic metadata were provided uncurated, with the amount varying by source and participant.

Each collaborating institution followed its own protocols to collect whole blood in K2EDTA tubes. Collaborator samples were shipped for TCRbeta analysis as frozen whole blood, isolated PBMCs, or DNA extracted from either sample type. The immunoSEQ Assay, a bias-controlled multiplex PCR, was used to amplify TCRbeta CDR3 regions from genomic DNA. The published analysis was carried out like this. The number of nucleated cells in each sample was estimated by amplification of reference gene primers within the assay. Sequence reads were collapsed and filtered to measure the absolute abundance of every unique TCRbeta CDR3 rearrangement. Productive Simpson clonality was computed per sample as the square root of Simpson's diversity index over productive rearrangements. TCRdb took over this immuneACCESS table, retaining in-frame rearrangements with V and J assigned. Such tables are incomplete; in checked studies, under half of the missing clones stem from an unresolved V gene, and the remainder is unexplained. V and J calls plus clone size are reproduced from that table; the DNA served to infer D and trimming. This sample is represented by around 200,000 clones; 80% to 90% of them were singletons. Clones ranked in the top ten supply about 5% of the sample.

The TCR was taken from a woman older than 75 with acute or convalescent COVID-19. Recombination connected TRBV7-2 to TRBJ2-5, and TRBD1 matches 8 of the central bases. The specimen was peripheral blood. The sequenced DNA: TGTGCCAGCGCACGCAGGGGGCTCCAAGAGACCCAGTACTTC. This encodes CASARRGLQETQYF.